These T cell receptor beta chains were read from a single sample in a study of regulatory T cells in long-lasting Graves disease. Via MiXCR, TCRdb re-called the multiplex PCR reads, giving one row per CDR3 protein. The repertoire consists of hundreds of thousands of distinct CDR3 sequences, with approximately 13% occurring once and the leading ten covering 10%. These data also formed part of another study, on T cells in Graves' hyperthyroidism and ophthalmopathy.

Here the sequenced sample was peripheral blood mononuclear cells (PBMCs), taken at new diagnosis, from a patient treated with antithyroid drugs. The source is a man aged 30-40 years with Graves disease. Both conserved end residues are part of each CDR3. A D gene is named only where the DNA matches it firmly. Size is stated for part of the rows, as once, few or many counts, or as a class when the clone is expanded.

TGTGCCAGCAGTTACTCCCTCAGAGTTACGCAGTATTTT CASSYSLRVTQYF 13 TRBJ2-3 NA NA TRBV6-5
TGTGCCACCAGCAGCGCCCCACTAGCGGGAGGGGACAATGAGCAGTTCTTC CATSSAPLAGGDNEQFF 17 TRBJ2-1 many TRBD2 TRBV15
TGTGCCAGCACCAAATACTGGGACCGGACACCGGAGGGGCCCCAGCATTTT CASTKYWDRTPEGPQHF 17 TRBJ1-5 many NA TRBV6-2/TRBV6-3
TGCAGTGCCGGGACTAGCGGCATCCAAGAGACCCAGTACTTC CSAGTSGIQETQYF 14 TRBJ2-5 many TRBD2 TRBV20-1
TGTGCCAGCAGCCAGGGGGTTAACAATCAGCCCCAGCATTTT CASSQGVNNQPQHF 14 TRBJ1-5 few NA TRBV3-1
TGTGCCAGTAGTCCAAGACAGGGGGCGAGGAGCCAAGAGACCCAGTACTTC CASSPRQGARSQETQYF 17 TRBJ2-5 few TRBD1 TRBV19
TGTGCCAGCGATCGCTTCCAAGAGACCCAGTACTTC CASDRFQETQYF 12 TRBJ2-5 NA NA TRBV6-2/TRBV6-3
TGTGCCAGTAACGACGGAGTTCACTATGGCTACACCTTC CASNDGVHYGYTF 13 TRBJ1-2 few NA TRBV19
TGTGCCAGCTCAGTGACAGGGTCGGAAGGGACCCAGTACTTC CASSVTGSEGTQYF 14 TRBJ2-5 few TRBD1 TRBV18
TGTGCCTCAGGCGGGGGGACTAGCGCAACTACAGATACGCAGTATTTT CASGGGTSATTDTQYF 16 TRBJ2-3 NA TRBD2 TRBV19
TGTGCCAGCAGTTACTCGGGCAGAGGTTGGAATGAGCAGCTCTTC CASSYSGRGWNEQLF 15 TRBJ2-1 NA NA TRBV6-2/TRBV6-3
TGCAGCGTGACGGACAGGGCTAACTATGGCTACACCTTC CSVTDRANYGYTF 13 TRBJ1-2 NA TRBD1 TRBV29-1
TGCAGCGTTGAAGCCCGAAATAGGGAGGGGGGCGGGGAGCTGTTTTTT CSVEARNREGGGELFF 16 TRBJ2-2 few NA TRBV29-1
TGTGCCAGCAGTTTAAGGACTAGCGGGAGCCTCGACGGCGAGCAGTACTTC CASSLRTSGSLDGEQYF 17 TRBJ2-7 NA TRBD2 TRBV12-3/TRBV12-4
TGTGCCAGCAGTCGATCACCTAGCGGGAGGTCTTACAATGAGCAGTTCTTC CASSRSPSGRSYNEQFF 17 TRBJ2-1 NA TRBD2 TRBV27
TGTGCCAGCAGTCTGAATGGGGGCCCAGATACGCAGTATTTT CASSLNGGPDTQYF 14 TRBJ2-3 many NA TRBV6-1
TGTGCCAGCAGCGTCGAGAACCACAATGAGCAGTTCTTC CASSVENHNEQFF 13 TRBJ2-1 many NA TRBV11-2
TGTGCCAGCAGTGCGGGACAGTTACTCCCATACAATGAGCAGTTCTTC CASSAGQLLPYNEQFF 16 TRBJ2-1 many NA TRBV12-3/TRBV12-4
TGTGCCACCCAGGGACAGGGTTTATACGAGCAGTACTTC CATQGQGLYEQYF 13 TRBJ2-7 few TRBD1 TRBV24-1
TGCAGTGCTAGGTCTCTAGCGGGAGTATACGAGCAGTACTTC CSARSLAGVYEQYF 14 TRBJ2-7 many TRBD2 TRBV20-1
TGTGCCAGTAGTATCGCGGGGCCCAACACCGGGGAGCTGTTTTTT CASSIAGPNTGELFF 15 TRBJ2-2 NA NA TRBV19
TGTGCCAGCAGCCCCCGGGGGTTGCCCTACGAGCAGTACTTC CASSPRGLPYEQYF 14 TRBJ2-7 many NA TRBV7-2
TGTGCCACCAGTGATCGGAGATATAGCAATCAGCCCCAGCATTTT CATSDRRYSNQPQHF 15 TRBJ1-5 many NA TRBV24-1
TGCAGCGTTGAAACTAGCGGGATGGAGACCCAGTACTTC CSVETSGMETQYF 13 TRBJ2-5 many TRBD2 TRBV29-1
TGTGCCAGCAGTCCGTTCTACTCCCGATACCGTGGGGCCAACGTCCTGACTTTC CASSPFYSRYRGANVLTF 18 TRBJ2-6 NA NA TRBV27
TGTGTCAGCAGACTCGAACTAGACGGGGAGCTGTTTTTT CVSRLELDGELFF 13 TRBJ2-2 NA NA TRBV12-3/TRBV12-4
TGTGCCAGCAGCCGGACTGGGCAGGGAGGCCAGCCCCAGCATTTT CASSRTGQGGQPQHF 15 TRBJ1-5 many NA TRBV7-8
TGTGCCAGCAGTGAAATAGGGGGAGTAGGTGGAGATACGCAGTATTTT CASSEIGGVGGDTQYF 16 TRBJ2-3 many NA TRBV6-1
TGTGCCAGCAGTCTCGAAAACCCAGAGACCCAGTACTTC CASSLENPETQYF 13 TRBJ2-5 many NA TRBV12-3/TRBV12-4
TGTGCCAGCAGCCTCACTCCCCTAGCGGGAGGGTCGAAGACCCAGTACTTC CASSLTPLAGGSKTQYF 17 TRBJ2-5 NA TRBD2 TRBV3-1
TGTGCCAGCAGCAACAAACCCAGGACTAACACAGATACGCAGTATTTT CASSNKPRTNTDTQYF 16 TRBJ2-3 many NA TRBV7-9
TGTGCCAGCAGCTTAGGCGGACAGGTCAATGAGCAGTTCTTC CASSLGGQVNEQFF 14 TRBJ2-1 many TRBD1 TRBV11-2
TGCGCCAGCAGCTCTGCCGGGACTAGCGGGAAACAGTCCTACGAGCAGTACTTC CASSSAGTSGKQSYEQYF 18 TRBJ2-7 few TRBD2 TRBV10-2
TGTGCCAGCAGCTCAAACACCCGCCGCGAGCAGTACTTC CASSSNTRREQYF 13 TRBJ2-7 many NA TRBV7-6
TGTGCCAGTAGTCTCGAGGGTAAGGAAGCTTTCTTT CASSLEGKEAFF 12 TRBJ1-1 few NA TRBV19
TGTGCCAGTAGTATCATTAGCGGGGGGGCGGCTGAGCAGTTCTTC CASSIISGGAAEQFF 15 TRBJ2-1 few TRBD2 TRBV19
TGTGCCAGCAGTGAACGATTAGCGCTTAACGAGCAGTACTTC CASSERLALNEQYF 14 TRBJ2-7 few NA TRBV25-1
TGTGCCAGCAGTTTATACCCACTAGCGGGAGGCCAAGAGACCCAGTACTTC CASSLYPLAGGQETQYF 17 TRBJ2-5 many TRBD2 TRBV27
TGTGCCACCAGTGACGAAGTGGAGACCCAGTACTTC CATSDEVETQYF 12 TRBJ2-5 many NA TRBV24-1
TGTGCCTGGGCCCGGAGGGACTCCTACAATGAGCAGTTCTTC CAWARRDSYNEQFF 14 TRBJ2-1 many NA TRBV30
TGTGCCAGCCAGGACAGGAACACTGAAGCTTTCTTT CASQDRNTEAFF 12 TRBJ1-1 many NA TRBV12-3/TRBV12-4
TGTGCCAGCAGTGAACAGGGTAGCGGGAACACCGGGGAGCTGTTTTTT CASSEQGSGNTGELFF 16 TRBJ2-2 many NA TRBV2
TGCGCCAGCGGGACAGGGGGGGACGAGCAGTACTTC CASGTGGDEQYF 12 TRBJ2-7 many TRBD1 TRBV5-1
TGCGCCAGCAGCTTGTCGGGCACTCTCTACGAGCAGTACTTC CASSLSGTLYEQYF 14 TRBJ2-7 NA NA TRBV5-1
TGTGCCAGCAGTCAGACAGGGATCGACTATGGCTACACCTTC CASSQTGIDYGYTF 14 TRBJ1-2 many TRBD1 TRBV12-3/TRBV12-4
TGCGCCAGCCGACCCTTTAGCGATTCCTCCTACGAGCAGTACTTC CASRPFSDSSYEQYF 15 TRBJ2-7 many NA TRBV5-1
TGTGCCAGCATCGGCGGGGGAGACGAGCAGTACTTC CASIGGGDEQYF 12 TRBJ2-7 many TRBD2 TRBV12-3/TRBV12-4
TGTGCCACCAGTGATTGGACAGGGGTCGAGCAGTACTTC CATSDWTGVEQYF 13 TRBJ2-7 NA TRBD1 TRBV24-1
TGCAGCGTTGAAGGGGACAGGGCTTACGAGCAGTACTTC CSVEGDRAYEQYF 13 TRBJ2-7 many TRBD1 TRBV29-1
TGTGCCAGCAGCCGAGAGGGCTCCTATGGCTACACCTTC CASSREGSYGYTF 13 TRBJ1-2 few NA TRBV7-2
TGTGCCAGCAGCTTAGATGGCGCAGGGGGCGCGACCGGGGAGCTGTTTTTT CASSLDGAGGATGELFF 17 TRBJ2-2 NA TRBD1 TRBV7-9
TGCAGTGCTAGAGTTGTCAGGACAGATACGCAGTATTTT CSARVVRTDTQYF 13 TRBJ2-3 many NA TRBV20-1
TGTGCCACCAGCATAGACTGGACCCAGGATCTGAACACTGAAGCTTTCTTT CATSIDWTQDLNTEAFF 17 TRBJ1-1 once NA TRBV15
TGTGCCACCAGTGGCCGGACAGGGTCCACCCACAATGAGCAGTTCTTC CATSGRTGSTHNEQFF 16 TRBJ2-1 NA TRBD1 TRBV24-1